The source of this TCR beta chain is a study of technical replicates of blood from a handful of donors. TCRdb keeps only in-frame clones here, not all; method: immunoSEQ multiplex PCR. Of 58,000 or so clones in the sample, roughly 86% were seen once. The sequenced sample was PBMCs. The TCR was taken from a human donor in good health. Some clones in this sample may be carry-over from other donors' samples.

The CDR3 region is CASSFRASATMNTEAFF. CDR3 coding DNA: TGTGCCAGCAGTTTTCGTGCATCGGCCACTATGAACACTGAAGCTTTCTTT. The genes are TRBV27 and TRBJ1-1; D is ambiguous. This CDR3 has 17 residues. Trimming cost V 3 bases and J 0 bases, with 17 bases left between them. Germline values: CDR1 MNHEY, CDR2 SMNVEV (reference sequence).